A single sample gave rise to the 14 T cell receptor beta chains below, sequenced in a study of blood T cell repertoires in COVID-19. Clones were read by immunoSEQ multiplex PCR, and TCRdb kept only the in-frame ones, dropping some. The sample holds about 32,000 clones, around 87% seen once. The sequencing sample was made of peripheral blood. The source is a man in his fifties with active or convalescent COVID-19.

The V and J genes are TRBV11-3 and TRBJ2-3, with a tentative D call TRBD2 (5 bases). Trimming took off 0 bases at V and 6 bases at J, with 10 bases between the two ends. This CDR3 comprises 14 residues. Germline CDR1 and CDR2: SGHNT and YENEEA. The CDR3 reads CASSLDSGYDTQYF. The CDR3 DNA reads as TGTGCCAGCAGCTTAGATTCGGGATACGATACGCAGTATTTT.

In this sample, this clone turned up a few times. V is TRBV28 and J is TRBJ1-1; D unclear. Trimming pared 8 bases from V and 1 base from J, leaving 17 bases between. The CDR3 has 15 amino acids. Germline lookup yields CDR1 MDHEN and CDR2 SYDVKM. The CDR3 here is CASPPRGRANTEAFF. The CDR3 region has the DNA TGTGCCAGCCCCCCTCGAGGGAGGGCGAACACTGAAGCTTTCTTT.

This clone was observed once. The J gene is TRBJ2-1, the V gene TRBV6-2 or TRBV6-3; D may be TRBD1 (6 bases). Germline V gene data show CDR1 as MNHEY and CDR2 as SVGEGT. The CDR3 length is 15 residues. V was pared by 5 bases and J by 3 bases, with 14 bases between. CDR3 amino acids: CASSKPGTNYNEQFF. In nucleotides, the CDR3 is TGTGCCAGCAGTAAACCCGGGACAAACTACAATGAGCAGTTCTTC.

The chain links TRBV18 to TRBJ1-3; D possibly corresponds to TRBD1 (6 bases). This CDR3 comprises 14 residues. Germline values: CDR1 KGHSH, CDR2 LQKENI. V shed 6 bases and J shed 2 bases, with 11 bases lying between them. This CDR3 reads CASSPGAPGNTIYF. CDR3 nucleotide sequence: TGTGCCAGCTCCCCAGGGGCACCTGGAAACACCATATATTTT.

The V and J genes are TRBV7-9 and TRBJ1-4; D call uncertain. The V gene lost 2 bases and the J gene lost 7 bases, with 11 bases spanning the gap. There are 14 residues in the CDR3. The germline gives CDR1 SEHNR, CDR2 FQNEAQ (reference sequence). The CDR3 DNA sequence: TGTGCCAGCAGCTTAAGCCAGGCCAGTGAAAAACTGTTTTTT. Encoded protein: CASSLSQASEKLFF.

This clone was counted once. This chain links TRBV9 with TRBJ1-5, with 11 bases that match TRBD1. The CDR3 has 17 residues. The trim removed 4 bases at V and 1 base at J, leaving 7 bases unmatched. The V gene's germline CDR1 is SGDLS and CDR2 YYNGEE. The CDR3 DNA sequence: TGTGCCAGCAGCCCTGGACAGGGGGCCGGGAGCAATCAGCCCCAGCATTTT. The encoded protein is CASSPGQGAGSNQPQHF.

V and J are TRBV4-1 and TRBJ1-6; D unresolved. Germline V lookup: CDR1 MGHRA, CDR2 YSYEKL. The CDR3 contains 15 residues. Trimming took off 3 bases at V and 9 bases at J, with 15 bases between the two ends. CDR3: CASSQLGQAISPLHF. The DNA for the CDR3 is TGCGCCAGCAGCCAGCTGGGCCAGGCGATTTCACCCCTCCACTTT.

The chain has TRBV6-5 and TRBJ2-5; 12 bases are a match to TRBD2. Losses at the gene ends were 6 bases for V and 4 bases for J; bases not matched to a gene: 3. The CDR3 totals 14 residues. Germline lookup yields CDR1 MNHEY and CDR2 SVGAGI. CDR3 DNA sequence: TGTGCCAGCAGGGTGACTAGCGGGAGAGAGACCCAGTACTTC. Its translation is CASRVTSGRETQYF.

CDR3 in DNA: TGTGCCAGCAGCTCATCGGGGGGTTGGGGACAGGGAGTCTTGAGGAACACCGGGGAGCTGTTTTTT. This encodes CASSSSGGWGQGVLRNTGELFF. The chain uses TRBV7-8 and TRBJ2-2, with TRBD1 identical over 9 bases. Germline V gene data show CDR1 as SGHVS and CDR2 as FQNEAQ. The CDR3 is 22 residues long. The V and J ends lost 4 bases and 1 base, in that order; junction bases with no gene match: 22.

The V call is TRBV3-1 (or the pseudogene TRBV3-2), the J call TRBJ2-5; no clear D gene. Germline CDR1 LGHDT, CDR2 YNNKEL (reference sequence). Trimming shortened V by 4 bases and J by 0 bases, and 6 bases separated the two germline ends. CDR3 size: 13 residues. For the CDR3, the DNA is TGTGCCAGCAGCCCCCCGTACCAAGAGACCCAGTACTTC. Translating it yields CASSPPYQETQYF.

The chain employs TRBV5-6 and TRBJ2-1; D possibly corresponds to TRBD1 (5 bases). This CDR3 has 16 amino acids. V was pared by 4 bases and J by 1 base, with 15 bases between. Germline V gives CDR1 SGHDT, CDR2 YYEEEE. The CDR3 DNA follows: TGTGCCAGCAGCACCCTGGGGCGCCATTCCTACAATGAGCAGTTCTTC. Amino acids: CASSTLGRHSYNEQFF.

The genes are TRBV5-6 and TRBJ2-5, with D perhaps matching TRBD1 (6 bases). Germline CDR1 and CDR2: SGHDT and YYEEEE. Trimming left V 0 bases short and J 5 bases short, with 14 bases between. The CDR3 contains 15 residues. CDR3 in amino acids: CASSLVSPGVETQYF. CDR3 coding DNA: TGTGCCAGCAGCTTGGTTTCCCCAGGGGTCGAGACCCAGTACTTC.

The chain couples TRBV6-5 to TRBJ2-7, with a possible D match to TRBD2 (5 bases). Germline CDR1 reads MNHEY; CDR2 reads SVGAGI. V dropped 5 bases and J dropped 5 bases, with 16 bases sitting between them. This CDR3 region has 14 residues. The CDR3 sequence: CASSPSSQADEQYF. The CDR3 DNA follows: TGTGCCAGCAGTCCTAGCTCCCAAGCCGACGAGCAGTACTTC.

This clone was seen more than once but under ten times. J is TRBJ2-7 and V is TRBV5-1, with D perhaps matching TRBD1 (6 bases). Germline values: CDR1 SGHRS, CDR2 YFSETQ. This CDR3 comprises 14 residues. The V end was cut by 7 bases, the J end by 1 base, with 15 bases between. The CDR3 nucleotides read TGCGCCAGCCACCGGGACAAAGCTTCCTACGAGCAGTACTTC. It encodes CASHRDKASYEQYF.